Shown below are 26 T cell receptor beta chains from a single sample sequenced in a study of CXCR3-negative and CXCR3-positive naive CD8 T cells. Study-level results: TRB CDR3s of CXCR3-positive naive cells were more hydrophobic than those of CXCR3-negative naive cells.

No antigen has been assigned to these receptors. The authors made the TRB cDNA libraries by 5' RACE using UMI labels. Following a re-call of the 5' RACE reads, TCRdb has one entry per CDR3 protein and lacks DNA. The sample yields 140,000 to 150,000 distinct CDR3 sequences, of which the top ten take up roughly 0.28%. Sequencing input: naive CXCR3+ CD8+ T cells from blood. Regarding subset: CD45RO-CCR7+CD27+CD95- naive CD8+ T cells expressing CXCR3 (TNR3+). These TCRs come from a human donor in good health. Some clones in this sample may be carry-over from other donors' samples.

This sequence joins TRBV5-1 and TRBJ2-7; TCRdb's assignment of TRBD2 cannot be checked, as there is no DNA. The germline CDR1 and CDR2 sequences are SGHRS and YFSETQ. This CDR3 spans 15 amino acids. CDR3 residues: CASSLTSSPSYEQYF.

The gene calls are TRBV11-2 and TRBJ2-2; TCRdb's D call of TRBD1 is untestable without DNA. Germline V lookup: CDR1 SGHAT, CDR2 FQNNGV. This CDR3 is built from 15 residues. The CDR3 here is CASSLSDRLAGELFF.

The chain combines TRBV27 with TRBJ2-5; TCRdb gives TRBD1 as the D gene, but with no DNA this cannot be confirmed. In germline, CDR1 is MNHEY, CDR2 SMNVEV (reference sequence). The CDR3 length is 13 residues. CDR3 protein: CATSPLGKETQYF.

The CDR3 here is CAISESIHQPGNEQFF. The V call is TRBV10-3, the J call TRBJ2-1; TCRdb reports TRBD1, a call that lacks DNA to check it against. The CDR3 sequence is 16 residues long. Germline V lookup: CDR1 ENHRY, CDR2 SYGVKD.

The rearrangement joins TRBV27 to TRBJ2-7; TCRdb's D call of TRBD1 is untestable without DNA. This CDR3 spans 14 amino acids. The germline CDR1 and CDR2 sequences are MNHEY and SMNVEV (reference sequence). Here the CDR3 reads CASSWGTGVDEQYF.

The chain uses TRBV29-1 and TRBJ2-3; the D call of TRBD1 rests on TCRdb alone, since no DNA is present to check it. Germline V gene lookup returns CDR1 SQVTM and CDR2 ANQGSEA. There are 15 residues in the CDR3. CDR3 sequence reads: CSVEGGHLNTDTQYF.

The chain recombines TRBV19 with TRBJ2-1; TCRdb calls TRBD1, which cannot be checked without DNA. Germline CDR1 is LNHDA and CDR2 is SQIVND (reference sequence). CDR3 size: 15 residues. The CDR3 sequence: CASSIGANLYNEQFF. The variable domain in full, with the rest retrieved from reference TRBV19 and TRBJ2-1, is DGGITQSPKYLFRKEGQNVTLSCEQNLNHDAMYWYRQDPGQGLRLIYYSQIVNDFQKGDIAEGYSVSREKKESFPLTVTSAQKNPTAFYLCASSIGANLYNEQFFGPGTRLTVL.

The chain recombines TRBV20-1 with TRBJ2-2. The CDR3 is 12 amino acids. CDR1 and CDR2 from the germline V gene are DFQATT and SNEGSKA (reference sequence). CDR3 amino acids: CSARDEGWELFF.

The gene calls are TRBV4-1 and TRBJ2-1; TCRdb lists TRBD1, though no DNA is available to test this call. Germline CDR1 is MGHRA and CDR2 is YSYEKL. The length of the CDR3 is 19 residues. The CDR3 protein is CASSHPRGETGGSYNEQFF.

J is TRBJ2-5 and V is TRBV20-1. Germline CDR1 and CDR2: DFQATT and SNEGSKA (reference sequence). This CDR3 has 13 amino acids. The CDR3 sequence is CSARDIGWQTQYF.

The genes are TRBV11-3 and TRBJ2-1. This CDR3 is 13 amino acids long. Germline CDR1 reads SGHNT; CDR2 reads YENEEA. CDR3 protein: CASSRRIDNEQFF. Full variable domain (missing parts from reference TRBV11-3 and TRBJ2-1): EAGVVQSPRYKIIEKKQPVAFWCNPISGHNTLYWYLQNLGQGPELLIRYENEEAVDDSQLPKDRFSAERLKGVDSTLKIQPAELGDSAVYLCASSRRIDNEQFFGPGTRLTVL.

This sequence joins TRBV4-1 and TRBJ1-5. The germline V gene encodes CDR1 MGHRA and CDR2 YSYEKL. The CDR3 totals 15 residues. CDR3: CASSQVAGVNQPQHF.

The rearrangement links TRBV24-1 to TRBJ2-5; TCRdb's assignment of TRBD1 cannot be checked, as there is no DNA. Looked up from germline, CDR1 is KGHDR and CDR2 is SFDVKD. This CDR3 comprises 16 residues. The CDR3 sequence: CATSDFAGGVRETQYF.

The chain couples TRBV7-9 to TRBJ2-1; TCRdb's D call, TRBD1, is unchecked because there is no DNA. The germline gives CDR1 SEHNR, CDR2 FQNEAQ (reference sequence). This CDR3 region has 17 residues. The CDR3 sequence: CASSLRLGQGPYNEQFF.

V is TRBV3-1 and J is TRBJ2-3; TCRdb outputs TRBD1, but without DNA this stays unchecked. The CDR3 is 16 residues long. The V gene's germline CDR1 is LGHDT and CDR2 YNNKEL (reference sequence). CDR3 sequence reads: CASSQIWREQGDTQYF.

The genes are TRBV20-1 and TRBJ1-2. The CDR3 runs to 14 residues. The germline V gene encodes CDR1 DFQATT and CDR2 SNEGSKA (reference sequence). CDR3 region: CSARDGVGYVGYTF.

This sequence joins TRBV7-9 and TRBJ2-6; checking the TCRdb D call of TRBD1 is not possible without DNA. Germline V gives CDR1 SEHNR, CDR2 FQNEAQ (reference sequence). The CDR3 is 18 amino acids. The CDR3: CASSPAGGGSSGANVLTF.

The rearrangement uses TRBV7-9 and TRBJ2-1; TCRdb calls TRBD1, which cannot be checked without DNA. Germline V gene sequence: CDR1 SEHNR, CDR2 FQNEAQ (reference sequence). The CDR3 totals 15 residues. CDR3 region: CASSLEGGGNNEQFF.

CDR3 sequence reads: CASSSHQGAYNEQFF. The J gene is TRBJ2-1, the V gene TRBV7-3; TCRdb outputs TRBD1, but without DNA this stays unchecked. The germline CDR1 and CDR2 sequences are SGHTA and FQGTGA. The CDR3 spans 15 residues.

The V call is TRBV4-1, the J call TRBJ2-3; TCRdb proposes TRBD1, but this gene call is untestable without DNA. The V gene's germline CDR1 is MGHRA and CDR2 YSYEKL. The CDR3 contains 16 residues. CDR3 in amino acids: CASSQDLESARDTQYF.

CDR3 loop: CASSFLGGRASTDTQYF. The J gene is TRBJ2-3, the V gene TRBV7-9; with no DNA, the TCRdb D assignment of TRBD2 cannot be verified. In germline, CDR1 is SEHNR, CDR2 FQNEAQ (reference sequence). The CDR3 has 17 residues.

This chain links TRBV9 with TRBJ1-2; checking the TCRdb D call of TRBD1 is not possible without DNA. The CDR3 is made up of 17 amino acids. Germline V gene sequence: CDR1 SGDLS, CDR2 YYNGEE. CDR3 sequence reads: CASSVARERVQGYGYTF. Variable domain in full (rest from reference TRBV9 and TRBJ1-2): DSGVTQTPKHLITATGQRVTLRCSPRSGDLSVYWYQQSLDQGLQFLIQYYNGEERAKGNILERFSAQQFPDLHSELNLSSLELGDSALYFCASSVARERVQGYGYTFGSGTRLTVV.

The rearrangement links TRBV29-1 to TRBJ2-7; without DNA, the TCRdb call of TRBD2 cannot be checked. The CDR3 is 15 amino acids. Germline loops: CDR1 SQVTM, CDR2 ANQGSEA. CDR3 sequence: CSVEGETSGAYEQYF.

V usage is TRBV12-3 or TRBV12-4 and J usage is TRBJ2-5; TCRdb's D call, TRBD2, is unchecked because there is no DNA. The CDR3 has 15 amino acids. The CDR3 protein is CASSYQGSGQETQYF.

This chain links TRBV20-1 with TRBJ1-2; absent DNA, TCRdb's TRBD1 call cannot be checked. Germline-derived CDR1 and CDR2 are DFQATT and SNEGSKA (reference sequence). The CDR3 loop spans 15 amino acids. CDR3 in amino acids: CSARDGRRQDYGYTF.

This rearrangement joins TRBV27 to TRBJ2-1. Germline loops: CDR1 MNHEY, CDR2 SMNVEV (reference sequence). This CDR3 is built from 13 residues. CDR3 amino acids: CASGEIQYNEQFF.